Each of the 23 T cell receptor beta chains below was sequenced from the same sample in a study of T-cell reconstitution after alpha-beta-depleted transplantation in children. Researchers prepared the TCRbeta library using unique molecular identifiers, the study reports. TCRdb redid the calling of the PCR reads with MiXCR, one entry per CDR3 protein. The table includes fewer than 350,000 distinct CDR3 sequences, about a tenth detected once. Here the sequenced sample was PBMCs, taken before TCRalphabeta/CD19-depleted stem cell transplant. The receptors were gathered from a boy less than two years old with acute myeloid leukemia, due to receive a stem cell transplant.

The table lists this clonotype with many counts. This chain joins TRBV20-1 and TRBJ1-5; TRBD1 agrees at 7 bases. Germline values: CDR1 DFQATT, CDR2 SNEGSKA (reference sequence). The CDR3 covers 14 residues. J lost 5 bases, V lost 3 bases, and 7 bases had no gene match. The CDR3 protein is CSASPRQGDQPQHF. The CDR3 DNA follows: TGCAGTGCTAGTCCCCGACAGGGAGATCAGCCCCAGCATTTT.

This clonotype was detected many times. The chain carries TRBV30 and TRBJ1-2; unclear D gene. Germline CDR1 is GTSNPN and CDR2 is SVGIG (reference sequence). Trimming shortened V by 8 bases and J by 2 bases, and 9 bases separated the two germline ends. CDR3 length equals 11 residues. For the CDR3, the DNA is TGTGCCCTCGGACGGAACTATGGCTACACCTTC. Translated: CALGRNYGYTF.

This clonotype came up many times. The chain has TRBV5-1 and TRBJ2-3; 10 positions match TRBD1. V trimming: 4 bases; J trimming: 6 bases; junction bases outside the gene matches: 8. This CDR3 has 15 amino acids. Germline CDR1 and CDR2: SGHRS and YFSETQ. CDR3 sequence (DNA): TGCGCCAGCAGCCCGGACAGGGGGGGTTCGGATACGCAGTATTTT. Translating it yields CASSPDRGGSDTQYF.

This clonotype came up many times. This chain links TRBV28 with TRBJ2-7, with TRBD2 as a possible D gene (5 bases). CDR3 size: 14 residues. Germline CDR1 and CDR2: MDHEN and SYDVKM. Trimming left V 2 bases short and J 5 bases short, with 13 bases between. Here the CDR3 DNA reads TGTGCCAGCAGTTTAGAGCGGTACGGGCACGAGCAGTACTTC. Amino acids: CASSLERYGHEQYF.

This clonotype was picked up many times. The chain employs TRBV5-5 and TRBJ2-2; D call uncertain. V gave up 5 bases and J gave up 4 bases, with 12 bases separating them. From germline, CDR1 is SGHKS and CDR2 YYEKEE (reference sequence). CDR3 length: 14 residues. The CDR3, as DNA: TGTGCCAGCAGACTAAGGGCCGGCACCGGGGAGCTGTTTTTT. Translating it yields CASRLRAGTGELFF.

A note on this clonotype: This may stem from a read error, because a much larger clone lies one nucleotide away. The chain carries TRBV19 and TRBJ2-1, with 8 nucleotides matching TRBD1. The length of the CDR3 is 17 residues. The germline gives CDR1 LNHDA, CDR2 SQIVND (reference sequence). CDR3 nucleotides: TGTACCAGTAGTATCTCCCTAGACAGGGGAATTTTGGATGAGCAGTTCTTC. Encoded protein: CTSSISLDRGILDEQFF.

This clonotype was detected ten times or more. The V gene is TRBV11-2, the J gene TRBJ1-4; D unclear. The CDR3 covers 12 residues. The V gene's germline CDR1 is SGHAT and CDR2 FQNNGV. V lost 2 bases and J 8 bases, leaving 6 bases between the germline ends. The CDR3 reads CASSLNNEKLFF. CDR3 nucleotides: TGTGCCAGCAGCTTAAACAACGAAAAACTGTTTTTT.

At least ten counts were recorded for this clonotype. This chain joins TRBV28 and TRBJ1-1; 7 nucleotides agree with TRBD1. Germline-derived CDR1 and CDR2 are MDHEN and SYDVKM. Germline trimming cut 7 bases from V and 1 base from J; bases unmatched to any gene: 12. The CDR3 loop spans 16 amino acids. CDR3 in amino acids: CASKPPGQERNTEAFF. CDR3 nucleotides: TGTGCCAGCAAGCCCCCCGGACAGGAGCGGAACACTGAAGCTTTCTTT.

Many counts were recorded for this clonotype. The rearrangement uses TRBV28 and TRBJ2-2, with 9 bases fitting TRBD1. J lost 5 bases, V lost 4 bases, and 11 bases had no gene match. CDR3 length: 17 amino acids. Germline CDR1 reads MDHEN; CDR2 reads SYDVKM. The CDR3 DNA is TGTGCCAGCAGTTATATGGGGGGGACAGGGAGGACCGGGGAGCTGTTTTTT. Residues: CASSYMGGTGRTGELFF.

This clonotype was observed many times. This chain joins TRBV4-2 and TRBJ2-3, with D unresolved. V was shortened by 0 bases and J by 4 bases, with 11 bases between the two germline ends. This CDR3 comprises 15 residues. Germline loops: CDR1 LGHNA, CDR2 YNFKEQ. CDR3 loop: CASSQEFKVADTQYF. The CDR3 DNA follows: TGTGCCAGCAGCCAAGAATTTAAAGTCGCAGATACGCAGTATTTT.

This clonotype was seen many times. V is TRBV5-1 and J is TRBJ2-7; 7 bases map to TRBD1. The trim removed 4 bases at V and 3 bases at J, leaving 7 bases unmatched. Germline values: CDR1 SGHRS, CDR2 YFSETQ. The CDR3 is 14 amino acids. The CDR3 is CASSHDRASYEQYF. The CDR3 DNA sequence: TGCGCCAGCAGCCACGACAGGGCAAGCTACGAGCAGTACTTC.

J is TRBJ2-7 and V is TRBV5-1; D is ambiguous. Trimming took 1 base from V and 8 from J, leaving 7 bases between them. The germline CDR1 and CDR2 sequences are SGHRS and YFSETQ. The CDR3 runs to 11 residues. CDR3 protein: CASSLSSQQYF. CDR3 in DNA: TGCGCCAGCAGCTTGAGTAGCCAGCAGTACTTC. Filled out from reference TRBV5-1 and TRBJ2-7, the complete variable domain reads KAGVTQTPRYLIKTRGQQVTLSCSPISGHRSVSWYQQTPGQGLQFLFEYFSETQRNKGNFPGRFSGRQFSNSRSEMNVSTLELGDSALYLCASSLSSQQYFGPGTRLTVT.

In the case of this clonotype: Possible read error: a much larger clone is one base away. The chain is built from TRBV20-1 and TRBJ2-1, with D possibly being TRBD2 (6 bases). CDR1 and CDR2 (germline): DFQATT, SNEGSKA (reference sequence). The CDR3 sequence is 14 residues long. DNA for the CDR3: TGCAGTGCGGCTACCGGGGAGGCCTACAATGACCAGTTCTTC. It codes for CSAATGEAYNDQFF.

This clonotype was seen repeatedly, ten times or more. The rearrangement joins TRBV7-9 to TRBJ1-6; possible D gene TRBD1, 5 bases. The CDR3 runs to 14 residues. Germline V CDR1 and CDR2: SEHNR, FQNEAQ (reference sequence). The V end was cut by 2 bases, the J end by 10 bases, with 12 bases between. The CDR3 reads CASSLRGALSPLHF. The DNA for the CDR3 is TGTGCCAGCAGCTTAAGGGGAGCCCTATCACCCCTCCACTTT.

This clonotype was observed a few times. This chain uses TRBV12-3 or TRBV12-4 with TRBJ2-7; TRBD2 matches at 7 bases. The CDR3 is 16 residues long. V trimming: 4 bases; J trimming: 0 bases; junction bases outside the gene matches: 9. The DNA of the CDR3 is TGTGCCAGCAGTTCCCATTTGGGGGGGGGCTCCTACGAGCAGTACTTC. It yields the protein CASSSHLGGGSYEQYF.

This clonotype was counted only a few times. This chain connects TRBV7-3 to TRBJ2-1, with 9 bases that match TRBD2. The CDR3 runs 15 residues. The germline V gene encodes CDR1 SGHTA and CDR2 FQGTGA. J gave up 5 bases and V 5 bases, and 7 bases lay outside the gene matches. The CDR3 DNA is TGTGCCAGCAGCCCCAACCTAGCGGGAAACAATGAGCAGTTCTTC. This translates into CASSPNLAGNNEQFF.

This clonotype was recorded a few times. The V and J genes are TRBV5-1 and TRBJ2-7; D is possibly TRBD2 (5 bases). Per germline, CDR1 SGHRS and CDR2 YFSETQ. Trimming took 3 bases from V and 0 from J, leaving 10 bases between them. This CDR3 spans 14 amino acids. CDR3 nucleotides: TGCGCCAGCAGCTCGGTCACTAGCTCCTACGAGCAGTACTTC. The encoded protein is CASSSVTSSYEQYF.

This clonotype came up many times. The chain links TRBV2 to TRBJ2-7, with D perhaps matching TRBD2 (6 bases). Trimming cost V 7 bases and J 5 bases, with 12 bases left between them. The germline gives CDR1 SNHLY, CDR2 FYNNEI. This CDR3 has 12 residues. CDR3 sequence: CASTGVHHEQYF. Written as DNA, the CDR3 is TGTGCCAGCACGGGGGTTCATCACGAGCAGTACTTC.

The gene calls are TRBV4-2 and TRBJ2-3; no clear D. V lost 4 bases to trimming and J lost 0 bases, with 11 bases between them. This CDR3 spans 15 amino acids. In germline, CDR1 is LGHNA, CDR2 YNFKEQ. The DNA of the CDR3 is TGTGCCAGCAGCCTGTTATTGACTAGCACAGATACGCAGTATTTT. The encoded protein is CASSLLLTSTDTQYF.

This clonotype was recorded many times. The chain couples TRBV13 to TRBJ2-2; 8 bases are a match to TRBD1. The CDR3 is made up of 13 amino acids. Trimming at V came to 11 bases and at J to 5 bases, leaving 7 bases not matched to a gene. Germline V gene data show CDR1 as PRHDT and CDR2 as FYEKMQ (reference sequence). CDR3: CASGQGLTGELFF. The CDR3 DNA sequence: TGTGCCTCTGGACAGGGACTTACCGGGGAGCTGTTTTTT.

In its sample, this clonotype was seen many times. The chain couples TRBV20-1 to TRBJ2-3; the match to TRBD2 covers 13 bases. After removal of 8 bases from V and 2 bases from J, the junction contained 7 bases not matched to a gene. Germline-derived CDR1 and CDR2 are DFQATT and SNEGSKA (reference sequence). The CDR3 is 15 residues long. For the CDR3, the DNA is TGCAGTCCCCTCGGACTAGCGGGGGACACAGATACGCAGTATTTT. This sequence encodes CSPLGLAGDTDTQYF.

The chain's CDR3 is CASSYLGQGPYNEQFF. CDR3 DNA: TGTGCCAGCAGTTACCTTGGACAGGGCCCCTACAATGAGCAGTTCTTC. The chain couples TRBV6-5 to TRBJ2-1, with 8 bases fitting TRBD1. The CDR3 consists of 16 residues. V lost 2 bases to trimming and J lost 2 bases; unmatched junction nucleotides: 5. The germline V gene has CDR1 MNHEY and CDR2 SVGAGI.

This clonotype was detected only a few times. The CDR3 reads CASSYGQRVFYEQYF. CDR3 nucleotides: TGTGCCAGCAGCTACGGCCAGAGGGTTTTCTACGAGCAGTACTTC. The rearrangement links TRBV11-2 to TRBJ2-7, with D possibly being TRBD2 (5 bases). V dropped 4 bases and J dropped 3 bases, with 16 bases sitting between them. The CDR3 is 15 residues long. The V gene's germline CDR1 is SGHAT and CDR2 FQNNGV.